These 18 T cell receptor beta chains originate from one sample sequenced in a study of T-cell memory formation after mild COVID-19. MiXCR, run by TCRdb on the 5' RACE reads, gives a single entry per CDR3 protein. The data show around 310,000 distinct CDR3 sequences, around 20% seen once. Sequenced: PBMCs or a T cell subset sorted from them (not recorded which). The receptor set was obtained from a man aged 18 to 35 who had mild COVID-19 (a few samples of this study predate the infection). Cell type and time point are not known.

J is TRBJ2-4 and V is TRBV4-1; 7 bases map to TRBD1. The ends lost 0 bases at V and 6 bases at J; junction bases unmatched: 2. The length of the CDR3 is 14 residues. Germline V gives CDR1 MGHRA, CDR2 YSYEKL. This chain's CDR3 is CASSQEQGINIQYF. The CDR3 DNA follows: TGCGCCAGCAGCCAAGAACAGGGGATAAACATTCAGTACTTC.

This clonotype was counted only a few times. V and J are TRBV15 and TRBJ1-5; TRBD1 matches 7 bases. The CDR3 totals 16 residues. Trimming took 4 bases from V and 2 from J; bases not matched to a gene: 8. Germline CDR1 LNHNV, CDR2 YYDKDF (reference sequence). CDR3 coding DNA: TGTGCCACCAGCACAGGGACAGCGGAAGGCAATCAGCCCCAGCATTTT. It translates to CATSTGTAEGNQPQHF.

The chain couples TRBV7-6 to TRBJ1-6; TRBD1 might be the D (5 bases). V was clipped by 2 bases and J by 9 bases, with 14 bases between them. The CDR3 loop spans 15 amino acids. The V gene's germline CDR1 is SGHVS and CDR2 FNYEAQ. CDR3 bases: TGTGCCAGCAGCTTACGGGGGACTCCGGGTTCACCCCTCCACTTT. Translated, it gives CASSLRGTPGSPLHF.

The CDR3 reads CASNPQGPLYEQYF. The CDR3 DNA reads as TGTGCCAGCAACCCACAGGGTCCCCTCTACGAGCAGTACTTC. The chain has TRBV6-6 and TRBJ2-7, with D possibly TRBD1 on 6 matching bases. This CDR3 contains 14 residues. V dropped 7 bases and J dropped 3 bases, with 16 bases sitting between them. Germline V gene lookup returns CDR1 MNHNY and CDR2 SVGAGI (reference sequence).

This chain links TRBV7-2 with TRBJ1-5; D possibly corresponds to TRBD1 (5 bases). This CDR3 spans 16 amino acids. Germline V gene sequence: CDR1 SGHTA, CDR2 FQGNSA. Trimming took off 1 base at V and 1 base at J, with 11 bases between the two ends. The CDR3 region has the DNA TGTGCCAGCAGCTTAGTGGGGGGTTCCAGCAATCAGCCCCAGCATTTT. It is translated as CASSLVGGSSNQPQHF.

This clonotype was counted only a few times. V gene TRBV11-2 combines with J gene TRBJ1-1; TRBD1 agrees at 9 bases. The CDR3 sequence is 18 residues long. From germline, CDR1 is SGHAT and CDR2 FQNNGV. Germline trimming cut 3 bases from V and 0 bases from J; bases unmatched to any gene: 11. CDR3 residues: CASSLRDRENKMNTEAFF. CDR3 nucleotide sequence: TGTGCCAGCAGCTTGAGGGACAGGGAGAACAAAATGAACACTGAAGCTTTCTTT. The full variable domain, its missing parts supplied by reference TRBV11-2 and TRBJ1-1, is EAGVAQSPRYKIIEKRQSVAFWCNPISGHATLYWYQQILGQGPKLLIQFQNNGVVDDSQLPKDRFSAERLKGVDSTLKIQPAKLEDSAVYLCASSLRDRENKMNTEAFFGQGTRLTVV.

The rearrangement joins TRBV19 to TRBJ2-7; D possibly corresponds to TRBD1 (5 bases). The CDR3 is 18 amino acids. V was clipped by 0 bases and J by 3 bases, with 21 bases between them. Germline assignment: CDR1 LNHDA and CDR2 SQIVND (reference sequence). The CDR3 bases are TGTGCCAGTAGTATAGATCTATCTGGGCAGGGCAGATACTACGAGCAGTACGTC. Its translation is CASSIDLSGQGRYYEQYV.

This sequence joins TRBV3-1 and TRBJ1-5; D remains ambiguous. V dropped 8 bases and J dropped 5 bases, with 10 bases sitting between them. CDR3 length: 12 amino acids. Per the germline V gene, CDR1 is LGHDT and CDR2 is YNNKEL (reference sequence). The CDR3 nucleotides are TGTGCCAGCGGTAGGGTAGATCAGCCCCAGCATTTT. Its protein product is CASGRVDQPQHF.

The genes are TRBV5-1 and TRBJ1-1; possible D gene TRBD1, 5 bases. Germline CDR1 and CDR2: SGHRS and YFSETQ. The length of the CDR3 is 13 residues. V gave up 5 bases and J gave up 3 bases, with 11 bases separating them. This CDR3 reads CASRGEGYTEAFF. CDR3 nucleotide sequence: TGCGCCAGCAGGGGGGAGGGATACACTGAAGCTTTCTTT.

This clonotype was observed many times. The V call is TRBV12-3 or TRBV12-4, the J call TRBJ2-7, with unresolved D. V dropped 2 bases and J dropped 4 bases, with 3 bases sitting between them. The CDR3 runs 11 residues. The CDR3 reads CASSLNYEQYF. The DNA of the CDR3 is TGTGCCAGCAGTTTAAATTACGAGCAGTACTTC.

This clonotype occurred many times. V is TRBV11-2 and J is TRBJ2-7; D unclear. Trimming removed 5 bases at V and 0 bases at J, with 14 bases between. The CDR3 consists of 15 residues. CDR1 is SGHAT and CDR2 is FQNNGV in the germline V gene. The CDR3 is CASSPNMISSYEQYF. DNA of the CDR3: TGTGCCAGCAGCCCGAACATGATTTCCTCCTACGAGCAGTACTTC.

The genes are TRBV9 and TRBJ1-4, with D tentatively TRBD1 (6 bases). This CDR3 has 16 amino acids. The V gene's germline CDR1 is SGDLS and CDR2 YYNGEE. V was cut by 3 bases and J by 5 bases, with 17 bases left in between. The CDR3 nucleotides are TGTGCCAGCAGCGCCCGGGACACAGCCCAAAATGAAAAACTGTTTTTT. This translates into CASSARDTAQNEKLFF.

Only a few counts were recorded for this clonotype. The chain has TRBV12-3 or TRBV12-4 and TRBJ2-3; a weak D match, TRBD1 (6 bases). V dropped 3 bases and J dropped 4 bases, with 11 bases sitting between them. The CDR3 has 14 residues. The CDR3, as DNA: TGTGCCAGCAGTTTTGGGGGCCAGGCAGATACGCAGTATTTT. Translation gives CASSFGGQADTQYF.

The chain has TRBV10-3 and TRBJ2-5; 9 positions match TRBD2. The CDR3 sequence is 15 residues long. V shed 5 bases and J 1 base; nucleotides not matched to a gene: 5. Germline-derived CDR1 and CDR2 are ENHRY and SYGVKD. CDR3 protein: CAISLAGGLQETQYF. DNA of the CDR3: TGTGCCATCAGTCTGGCGGGGGGGCTCCAAGAGACCCAGTACTTC.

This clonotype was seen ten or more times. The chain is built from TRBV5-1 and TRBJ1-6, with D perhaps TRBD1 (6 bases). This CDR3 is built from 13 residues. In germline, CDR1 is SGHRS, CDR2 YFSETQ. Trimming left V 3 bases short and J 15 bases short, with 16 bases between. The CDR3 bases are TGCGCCAGCAGCTCGGAAACCAGGGGACTCCTCCACTTT. It yields the protein CASSSETRGLLHF.

The chain joins TRBV18 to TRBJ2-7; TRBD2 is a possible D gene (5 bases). The CDR3 length is 13 residues. The ends were cut back, 4 bases at V and 3 bases at J, with 10 bases in the middle. The germline gives CDR1 KGHSH, CDR2 LQKENI. The CDR3 here is CASSRLGNYEQYV. The CDR3 bases are TGTGCCAGCTCACGGCTCGGGAACTACGAGCAGTACGTC.

This clonotype was picked up many times. This sequence joins TRBV7-9 and TRBJ2-5; a possible D gene is TRBD1 (5 bases). Germline assignment: CDR1 SEHNR and CDR2 FQNEAQ (reference sequence). The V end was cut by 5 bases, the J end by 4 bases, with 17 bases between. CDR3 size: 15 residues. This CDR3 reads CASSRGADGRETQYF. The DNA for the CDR3 is TGTGCCAGCAGCCGTGGGGCAGACGGGCGAGAGACCCAGTACTTC.

This clonotype was counted between two and nine times. The chain links TRBV5-1 to TRBJ1-1; possible D gene TRBD1, 5 bases. Trimming took off 4 bases at V and 1 base at J, with 14 bases between the two ends. Germline values: CDR1 SGHRS, CDR2 YFSETQ. The CDR3 sequence is 15 residues long. CDR3 amino acids: CASSIQGGTNTEAFF. CDR3 nucleotides: TGCGCCAGCAGCATTCAGGGTGGGACGAACACTGAAGCTTTCTTT. The variable domain in full, with the rest retrieved from reference TRBV5-1 and TRBJ1-1, is KAGVTQTPRYLIKTRGQQVTLSCSPISGHRSVSWYQQTPGQGLQFLFEYFSETQRNKGNFPGRFSGRQFSNSRSEMNVSTLELGDSALYLCASSIQGGTNTEAFFGQGTRLTVV.